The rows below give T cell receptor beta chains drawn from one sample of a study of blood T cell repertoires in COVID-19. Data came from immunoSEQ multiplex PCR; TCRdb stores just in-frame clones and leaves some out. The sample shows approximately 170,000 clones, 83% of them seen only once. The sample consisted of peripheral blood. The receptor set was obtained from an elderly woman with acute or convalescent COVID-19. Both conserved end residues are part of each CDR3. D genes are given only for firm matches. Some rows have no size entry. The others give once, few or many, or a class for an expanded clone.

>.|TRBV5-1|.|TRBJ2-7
CASSLAAEGYEQYF
TGCGCCAGCAGCTTGGCGGCGGAGGGCTACGAGCAGTACTTC
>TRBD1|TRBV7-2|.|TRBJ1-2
CASSLTVSDRGPGYTF
TGTGCCAGCAGCCTTACAGTTTCGGACAGGGGTCCTGGCTACACCTTC
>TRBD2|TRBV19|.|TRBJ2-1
CASSIHRSGVYNEQFF
TGTGCCAGTAGTATACATAGAAGCGGGGTTTACAATGAGCAGTTCTTC
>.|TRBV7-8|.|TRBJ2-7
CASSLEVIRRSEQYF
TGTGCCAGCAGCTTAGAAGTAATTAGGAGGAGCGAGCAGTACTTC
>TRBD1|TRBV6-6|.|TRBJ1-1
CASSPLDRGPMNTEAFF
TGTGCCAGCAGTCCCCTCGACAGGGGGCCGATGAACACTGAAGCTTTCTTT
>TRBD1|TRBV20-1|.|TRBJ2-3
CSAGDRGYF
TGCAGTGCCGGGGACAGAGGGTATTTT
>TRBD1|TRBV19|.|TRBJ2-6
CASSANPQGGVGANVLTF
TGTGCCAGTAGTGCCAATCCACAGGGGGGAGTTGGGGCCAACGTCCTGACTTTC
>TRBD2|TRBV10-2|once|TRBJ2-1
CASRISSGVYNEQFF
TGCGCCAGCAGGATTTCTAGCGGGGTCTACAATGAGCAGTTCTTC
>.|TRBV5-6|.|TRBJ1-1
CASWDGQSNTEAFF
TGTGCCAGTTGGGATGGACAGTCGAACACTGAAGCTTTCTTT
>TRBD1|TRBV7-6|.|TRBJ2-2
CASSSDRAAGELFF
TGTGCCAGCAGCTCGGACAGGGCTGCCGGGGAGCTGTTTTTT
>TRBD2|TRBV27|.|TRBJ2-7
CASSSLGGTYEQYF
TGTGCCAGCAGTTCCCTCGGGGGGACCTACGAGCAGTACTTC
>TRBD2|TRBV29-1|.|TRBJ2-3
CSVETSATDTQYF
TGCAGCGTGGAAACTAGCGCAACAGATACGCAGTATTTT
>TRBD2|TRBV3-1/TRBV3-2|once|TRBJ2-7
CASSQVGTSAYEQYF
TGTGCCAGCAGCCAAGTGGGGACTAGCGCCTACGAGCAGTACTTC
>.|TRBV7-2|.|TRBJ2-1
CASSLRETYNEQFF
TGTGCCAGCAGCTTAAGGGAGACGTACAATGAGCAGTTCTTC
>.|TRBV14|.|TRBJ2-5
CASSQEGGPFGGRQETQYF
TGTGCCAGCAGCCAAGAAGGGGGACCCTTCGGGGGGCGACAAGAGACCCAGTACTTC
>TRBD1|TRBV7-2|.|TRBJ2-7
CASSREQGRTYEQYF
TGTGCCAGCAGCCGTGAACAGGGGCGCACCTACGAGCAGTACTTC
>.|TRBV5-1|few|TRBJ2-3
CASSLSGASTDTQYF
TGCGCCAGCAGCTTGAGCGGAGCTAGCACAGATACGCAGTATTTT
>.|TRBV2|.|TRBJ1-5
CASSEEAAAQHF
TGTGCCAGCAGTGAAGAAGCGGCAGCCCAGCATTTT
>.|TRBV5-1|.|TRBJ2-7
CASSLAVGAGAYEQYF
TGCGCCAGCAGCTTGGCGGTAGGGGCAGGGGCCTACGAGCAGTACTTC
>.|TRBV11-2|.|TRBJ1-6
CASSLAVARSPLHF
TGTGCCAGCAGCTTAGCCGTGGCTAGGTCACCCCTCCACTTT
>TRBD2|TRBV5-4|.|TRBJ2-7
CASSFGAGGQYEQYF
TGTGCCAGCAGCTTTGGAGCGGGGGGGCAGTACGAGCAGTACTTC
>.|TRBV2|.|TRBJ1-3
CASSVDRGNTIYF
TGTGCCAGCAGTGTGGACAGAGGAAACACCATATATTTT
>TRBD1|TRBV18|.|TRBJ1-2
CASSPPQGAYYGYTF
TGTGCCAGCTCACCGCCCCAGGGGGCTTACTATGGCTACACCTTC
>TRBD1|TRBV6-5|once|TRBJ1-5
CASRTGFLSNQPQHF
TGTGCCAGTAGGACAGGGTTCCTGAGCAATCAGCCCCAGCATTTT
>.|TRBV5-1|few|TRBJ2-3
CASSLDSYSPAADTQYF
TGCGCCAGCAGCTTAGACTCGTACTCCCCGGCAGCAGATACGCAGTATTTT
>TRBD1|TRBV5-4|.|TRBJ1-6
CASSSRTGGSYNSPLHF
TGTGCCAGCAGCTCGAGGACAGGGGGTTCCTATAATTCACCCCTCCACTTT
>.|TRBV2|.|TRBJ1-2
CATRTGANYGYTF
TGTGCCACCCGGACGGGAGCTAACTATGGCTACACCTTC
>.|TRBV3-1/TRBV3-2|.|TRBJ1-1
CASSQGNTEAFF
TGTGCCAGCAGCCAGGGCAACACTGAAGCTTTCTTT
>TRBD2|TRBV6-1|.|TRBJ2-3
CASSEAQPGTSSTQYF
TGTGCCAGCAGTGAAGCGCAGCCCGGGACTAGCTCGACGCAGTATTTT
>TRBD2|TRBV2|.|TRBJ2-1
CASSGLAGGKFDEQFF
TGTGCCAGCAGTGGTTTAGCGGGGGGGAAGTTCGATGAGCAGTTCTTC
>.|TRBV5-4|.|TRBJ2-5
CASSPEGGKETQYF
TGTGCCAGCAGCCCGGAGGGGGGGAAAGAGACCCAGTACTTC
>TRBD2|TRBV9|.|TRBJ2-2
CASSVGPSGGYKRELFF
TGTGCCAGCAGCGTAGGCCCTAGCGGGGGGTACAAGAGGGAGCTGTTTTTT
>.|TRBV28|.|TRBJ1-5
CASSFIRQPQHF
TGTGCCAGCAGTTTTATTCGTCAGCCCCAGCATTTT
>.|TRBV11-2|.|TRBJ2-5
CASSLQGVETQYF
TGTGCCAGCAGCTTACAAGGGGTAGAGACCCAGTACTTC
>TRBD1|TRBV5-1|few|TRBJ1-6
CASSSRGYNSPLHF
TGCGCCAGCAGCTCCAGGGGGTATAATTCACCCCTCCACTTT
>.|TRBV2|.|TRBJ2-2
CASRGRGMANTGELFF
TGTGCCAGCAGGGGAAGGGGGATGGCGAACACCGGGGAGCTGTTTTTT
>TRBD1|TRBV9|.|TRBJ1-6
CASSADGTANSPLHF
TGTGCCAGCAGCGCCGACGGGACAGCCAATTCACCCCTCCACTTT
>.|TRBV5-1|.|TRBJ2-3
CASTTLVSTDTQYF
TGCGCCAGCACGACACTGGTATCCACAGATACGCAGTATTTT
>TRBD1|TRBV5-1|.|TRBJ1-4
CASSLDHRGPEKLFF
TGCGCCAGCAGCTTGGACCACAGGGGGCCTGAAAAACTGTTTTTT